What follows is one T cell receptor beta chain and its context. Its antigen is not known. V lost 7 bases to trimming and J lost 8 bases; unmatched junction nucleotides: 8. Germline CDR1 is MNHNY and CDR2 is SVGAGI (reference sequence). The length of the CDR3 is 14 residues. This entry belongs to a study of cytomegalovirus exposure and HLA in healthy donors. The PCR used 60 Vbeta and 13 Jbeta primers. Original handling: The count from a later analysis was 65 million to 90 million unique TCR beta chains, around 11 million of them shared. TCRdb's copy holds only in-frame clones and misses some; the assay was immunoSEQ multiplex PCR. The V and J calls and the clone size are those of that table, but D and trimming were determined from the DNA. The profile shows fewer than 130,000 clones, about 74% of them singletons. Study outcomes and limitations: Among TCR beta chains, those listed as cytomegalovirus-associated numbered about 160. Segments of the TCR beta V type were, in most cases, productive about 87% or about 30% of the time in an earlier analysis.

It was healthy bone marrow donors who served as donors. The receptor was derived from a female donor in good health and CMV-seropositive. The source material was PBMCs. The chain recombines TRBV6-6 with TRBJ1-6; the match to TRBD1 covers 7 bases. The CDR3 coding sequence is TGTGCCAGCACCCCAGGGGGAACCTATTCACCCCTCCACTTT. Amino acid sequence: CASTPGGTYSPLHF.